What follows are 2 T cell receptor beta chains derived from one specimen sequenced in a study of control samples from healthy donors and cancer patients. TCRdb keeps only in-frame clones here, not all; method: immunoSEQ multiplex PCR. Among about 96,000 clones, approximately 93% were seen once, and the ten largest hold over 8%. Material for sequencing was blood. The receptors come from a man between 18 and 29 years old in good health.

In its sample, this clone was seen a few times. The chain combines TRBV6-2 or TRBV6-3 with TRBJ1-2; no firm D call. The CDR3 is 13 residues long. Germline V gives CDR1 MNHEY, CDR2 SVGEGT. V lost 5 bases, J lost 7 bases, and 14 bases lay in between. For the CDR3, the DNA is TGTGCCAGCAGTGTGTCCAGGTCCGGTGGCTACACCTTC. It encodes CASSVSRSGGYTF.

J is TRBJ2-2 and V is TRBV18; unclear D gene. CDR1 KGHSH and CDR2 LQKENI come from the germline V gene. Trimming left V 2 bases short and J 6 bases short, with 4 bases between. The CDR3 loop spans 12 amino acids. CDR3 sequence: CASSPYSGELFF. As DNA, the CDR3 is TGTGCCAGCTCACCATATTCCGGGGAGCTGTTTTTT.